The 16 T cell receptor beta chains below were found in one sample sequenced in a study of response to subunit inactivated influenza vaccine. TCRdb recomputed calls from the RT-PCR reads with MiXCR, one row per CDR3 protein. The repertoire holds fewer than 600,000 distinct CDR3 sequences, with roughly 7.6% as singletons. The specimen was PBMCs from blood, collected roughly 24 months after vaccination. Source of these receptors: a man aged 50-75 years who received an inactivated influenza vaccine.

This clonotype has a count of ten or more. The chain links TRBV28 to TRBJ2-2, with D hard to call. The CDR3 has 15 amino acids. With 5 bases removed from V and 0 bases from J, the gap between germline ends came to 10 bases. CDR1 is MDHEN, CDR2 SYDVKM, per germline. CDR3 amino acids: CASSPGRANTGELFF. The CDR3 DNA sequence: TGTGCCAGCAGTCCAGGACGCGCGAACACCGGGGAGCTGTTTTTT.

This clonotype was recorded many times. This chain connects TRBV9 to TRBJ1-3, with D maybe TRBD1 (5 bases). CDR1 SGDLS and CDR2 YYNGEE come from the germline V gene. The CDR3 sequence is 15 residues long. V was cut by 3 bases and J by 0 bases, with 10 bases left in between. CDR3 in DNA: TGTGCCAGCAGCGAGGGGAGTATCTCTGGAAACACCATATATTTT. It codes for CASSEGSISGNTIYF.

Many counts were recorded for this clonotype. The chain recombines TRBV12-3 or TRBV12-4 with TRBJ2-5; D call uncertain. V gave up 5 bases and J gave up 0 bases, with 10 bases separating them. The CDR3 contains 14 residues. DNA for the CDR3: TGTGCCAGCAGTCCCCGTGGAAACCAAGAGACCCAGTACTTC. Amino acid sequence: CASSPRGNQETQYF.

V and J are TRBV5-1 and TRBJ2-1, with 9 bases aligning to TRBD2. V shed 0 bases, J shed 9 bases, and the junction held 7 bases outside the gene matches. Germline V gene lookup returns CDR1 SGHRS and CDR2 YFSETQ. CDR3 size: 15 residues. The CDR3 loop reads CASSLEVTSGSEQFF. The DNA for the CDR3 is TGCGCCAGCAGCTTGGAGGTGACTAGCGGATCTGAGCAGTTCTTC.

This clonotype was recorded at least ten times. The CDR3 DNA reads TGTGCCAGCAGTGGGGACAGGGGTAACCTCTACGAGCAGTACTTC. Its protein is CASSGDRGNLYEQYF. The rearrangement joins TRBV12-3 or TRBV12-4 to TRBJ2-7; 10 nucleotides agree with TRBD1. The CDR3 covers 15 residues. V shed 5 bases, J shed 3 bases, and the junction held 7 bases outside the gene matches.

This clonotype was seen a handful of times. This chain connects TRBV20-1 to TRBJ2-2, with 12 positions matching TRBD2. In germline, CDR1 is DFQATT, CDR2 SNEGSKA (reference sequence). The CDR3 length is 15 residues. J lost 6 bases, V lost 6 bases, and 8 bases had no gene match. In nucleotides, the CDR3 is TGCAGTGCCCGTCAGGGGACTAGCGGGCCCGGGGAGCTGTTTTTT. Translated: CSARQGTSGPGELFF.

This clonotype was counted between two and nine times. CDR3 in amino acids: CASSLAIGLSNTEAFF. DNA for the CDR3: TGCGCCAGCAGCTTGGCCATCGGGCTTTCGAACACTGAAGCTTTCTTT. The J gene is TRBJ1-1, the V gene TRBV5-1; the D is unclear. CDR3 size: 16 residues. Germline CDR1 SGHRS, CDR2 YFSETQ. The germline V and J ends were trimmed by 0 bases and 1 base, with 13 bases remaining between them.

This clonotype came up many times. This chain connects TRBV20-1 to TRBJ2-1; TRBD2 matches 15 bases. V lost 2 bases, J lost 7 bases, and 6 bases stayed unmatched. The CDR3 is 16 residues long. Germline CDR1 is DFQATT and CDR2 is SNEGSKA (reference sequence). The CDR3 DNA reads TGCAGTGCTAGACACGGGACTAGCGGGGGGAGGAATGAGCAGTTCTTC. Its translation: CSARHGTSGGRNEQFF.

This clonotype was detected a few times. V gene TRBV6-2 or TRBV6-3 combines with J gene TRBJ1-1, with 7 nucleotides matching TRBD1. Germline V gene data show CDR1 as MNHEY and CDR2 as SVGEGT. Unmatched junction bases numbered 9, after V lost 2 bases and J lost 6 bases. The CDR3 totals 15 residues. CDR3 in amino acids: CASSYGLTGIAEAFF. The CDR3, as DNA: TGTGCCAGCAGTTACGGTTTGACAGGGATCGCTGAAGCTTTCTTT.

J is TRBJ2-3 and V is TRBV5-5; D is uncertain. Looked up from germline, CDR1 is SGHKS and CDR2 is YYEKEE (reference sequence). The CDR3 is 13 amino acids. Trimming took off 6 bases at V and 6 bases at J, with 14 bases between the two ends. The CDR3 bases are TGTGCCAGCACCCTCATCCCCCAGGATACGCAGTATTTT. Protein product: CASTLIPQDTQYF.

The V gene is TRBV3-1, the J gene TRBJ1-1; unclear D gene. The CDR3 length is 16 residues. CDR1 and CDR2 (germline): LGHDT, YNNKEL (reference sequence). With 1 base removed from V and 4 bases from J, the gap between germline ends came to 16 bases. The DNA for the CDR3 is TGTGCCAGCAGCCAAGGAGGAGGGAGCGGCGGCACTGAAGCTTTCTTT. Protein: CASSQGGGSGGTEAFF. Drawing the rest from reference TRBV3-1 and TRBJ1-1, the complete variable domain is DTAVSQTPKYLVTQMGNDKSIKCEQNLGHDTMYWYKQDSKKFLKIMFSYNNKELIINETVPNRFSPKSPDKAHLNLHINSLELGDSAVYFCASSQGGGSGGTEAFFGQGTRLTVV.

Ten or more counts support this clonotype. The genes are TRBV18 and TRBJ2-5, with 9 bases that match TRBD2. The J segment lost 2 bases and the V segment lost 2 bases, leaving 9 bases of the junction unmatched. Germline lookup yields CDR1 KGHSH and CDR2 LQKENI. This CDR3 contains 17 residues. CDR3 nucleotides: TGTGCCAGCTCACCAACACGGATGACTAGCGGACAAGAGACCCAGTACTTC. Protein: CASSPTRMTSGQETQYF.

This clonotype was seen a handful of times. The rearrangement uses TRBV10-3 and TRBJ2-3; D not resolved. The CDR3 loop spans 15 amino acids. Germline CDR1 reads ENHRY; CDR2 reads SYGVKD. V lost 3 bases and J 7 bases, leaving 17 bases between the germline ends. The CDR3 is CAISEVFTAQNTQYF. As DNA, the CDR3 is TGTGCCATCAGTGAAGTTTTTACAGCCCAGAATACGCAGTATTTT.

This clonotype was detected a few times. This rearrangement joins TRBV3-1 to TRBJ1-6; perhaps TRBD1 as D (5 bases). CDR1 and CDR2 from the germline V gene are LGHDT and YNNKEL (reference sequence). V dropped 6 bases and J dropped 7 bases, with 13 bases sitting between them. This CDR3 has 14 amino acids. The DNA of the CDR3 is TGTGCCAGCAGACCCACGGGGGAGAATTCACCCCTCCACTTT. Protein: CASRPTGENSPLHF.

In this sample, this clonotype turned up a few times. The chain combines TRBV6-1 with TRBJ2-3; TRBD1 agrees at 11 bases. The CDR3 contains 17 residues. V trimming: 9 bases; J trimming: 2 bases; junction bases outside the gene matches: 13. Looked up from germline, CDR1 is MNHNS and CDR2 is SASEGT. This chain's CDR3 is CASKGQGAVVPTDTQYF. The CDR3 DNA reads TGTGCCAGTAAAGGACAGGGGGCTGTGGTACCCACAGATACGCAGTATTTT.

This clonotype was seen only a few times. This chain uses TRBV7-2 with TRBJ1-2; D is undetermined. This CDR3 is built from 14 residues. CDR1 and CDR2 (germline): SGHTA, FQGNSA. V dropped 5 bases and J dropped 6 bases, with 16 bases sitting between them. CDR3 protein: CASSPEVASNGYTF. As DNA, the CDR3 is TGTGCCAGCAGCCCAGAGGTAGCCAGTAATGGCTACACCTTC.